The T cell receptor beta chain described here comes from a study of blood T cells in healthy people across ages. Through a sample-barcoded 5' primer and a J-beta primer mix, a second PCR was run for roughly 6 to 12 cycles. TCRdb reanalysed the 5' RACE reads using MiXCR and keeps one entry per CDR3 protein. This repertoire shows approximately 600,000 distinct CDR3 sequences, roughly three fifths found once; its top ten account for more than 35%. At least 6 micrograms of total RNA were extracted per sample. The CDR3 has 15 amino acids. Germline V gives CDR1 SGDLS, CDR2 YYNGEE. Unmatched junction bases numbered 6, after V lost 3 bases and J lost 0 bases.

The clonotype was recovered from a man in his fifties or sixties in good health. The sample was blood. J is TRBJ2-7 and V is TRBV9, with 7 bases that match TRBD1. CDR3 sequence: CASSGTTGASYEQYF. The CDR3 bases are TGTGCCAGCAGCGGGACAACAGGGGCCTCCTACGAGCAGTACTTC.